This TCR beta chain comes out of a study of T cells after yellow fever vaccination. Study overall: Low-cell-number fractions were prepared with SMART-Seq v4 Ultra Low Input. General study findings and limits: CD4 and CD8 compartments shared a small share of clonotypes, likely from convergent recombination.

A single record per CDR3 protein comes from TCRdb applying MiXCR to the 5' RACE reads. The repertoire includes around 300,000 distinct CDR3 sequences, 10% to 15% of them detected once, and 0.4% to 0.55% sits in the top ten. Between the trimmed V and J ends, which lost 0 bases and 0 bases, there was a span of 9 bases. The CDR3 consists of 16 residues. Germline CDR1 SGHRS, CDR2 YFSETQ. With respect to this clonotype: The antigen is undetermined.

The sample was CD4+ T cells sorted from PBMCs, taken 45 days after the yellow fever booster vaccination. This clonotype was sampled from a young man who received the YFV17D yellow fever vaccine. J is TRBJ2-2 and V is TRBV5-1; unclear D gene. CDR3 amino acids: CASSLDVGANTGELFF. The DNA of the CDR3 is TGCGCCAGCAGCTTGGACGTGGGCGCGAACACCGGGGAGCTGTTTTTT.